This is a list of T cell receptor beta chains from one sample in a study of cytomegalovirus exposure and HLA in healthy donors. TCRdb keeps only in-frame clones here, not all; method: immunoSEQ multiplex PCR. The table has about 170,000 clones, under 90% seen once. Material for sequencing was PBMCs. These receptors all stem from a man in his late teens or twenties in good health and CMV-seronegative. The CDR3 runs from the conserved cysteine through the conserved F or W. A D gene is named only where the DNA matches it firmly. Clone size appears in some rows only: once, few, many, or a class for an expanded clone.

V gene,J gene,D gene,clone size,CDR3 protein,CDR3 DNA
TRBV11-2,TRBJ1-1,.,.,CASSLWAGGAHTEAFF,TGTGCCAGCAGCTTATGGGCGGGGGGGGCGCATACTGAAGCTTTCTTT
TRBV11-2,TRBJ2-7,TRBD1,.,CATSGTALYEQYF,TGTGCCACCTCCGGGACAGCCCTCTACGAGCAGTACTTC
TRBV7-3,TRBJ1-3,.,.,CASSPSYGNTIYF,TGTGCCAGCAGCCCCTCGTATGGAAACACCATATATTTT
TRBV5-4,TRBJ2-1,TRBD2,.,CASSLSGRAIEQFF,TGTGCCAGCAGCTTATCCGGGAGGGCCATCGAGCAGTTCTTC
TRBV7-2,TRBJ2-7,.,.,CASSYLTAYEQYF,TGTGCCAGCAGCTACCTGACAGCCTACGAGCAGTACTTC
TRBV11-2,TRBJ2-3,TRBD2,.,CASSFGGGTDTQYF,TGTGCCAGCAGCTTCGGCGGGGGAACAGATACGCAGTATTTT
TRBV27,TRBJ2-7,TRBD1,.,CASRTRDSRASYEQYF,TGTGCCAGCAGGACCCGGGACAGCCGAGCCTCCTACGAGCAGTACTTC
TRBV7-8,TRBJ2-1,.,.,CASSLARMVQGHEQFF,TGTGCCAGCAGCTTAGCGAGAATGGTACAGGGCCATGAGCAGTTCTTC
TRBV5-1,TRBJ2-3,.,.,CASSFRQSEALYF,TGCGCCAGCAGTTTCAGACAGAGCGAGGCCCTCTATTTT
TRBV28,TRBJ1-1,.,.,CASTAPGGLGTEAFF,TGTGCCAGCACCGCTCCGGGGGGCTTGGGCACTGAAGCTTTCTTT
TRBV9,TRBJ2-2,TRBD1,.,CASSGNRQGVGELFF,TGTGCCAGCAGCGGGAACCGACAGGGGGTTGGGGAGCTGTTTTTT
TRBV2,TRBJ2-3,.,once,CASSDTGVGTDTQYF,TGTGCCAGCAGTGACACGGGAGTGGGGACAGATACGCAGTATTTT
TRBV2,TRBJ1-4,.,.,CASKPDSANEKLFF,TGTGCCAGCAAGCCGGACAGCGCTAATGAAAAACTGTTTTTT
TRBV9,TRBJ1-1,.,few,CASSASTGTRLNTEAFF,TGTGCCAGCAGCGCTTCTACCGGGACACGTTTGAACACTGAAGCTTTCTTT
TRBV29-1,TRBJ2-3,.,.,CSVAITSTDTQYF,TGCAGCGTAGCAATAACTAGCACAGATACGCAGTATTTT
TRBV6-5,TRBJ2-7,.,.,CASSRRRGEQYF,TGTGCCAGCAGTCGTAGACGGGGCGAGCAGTACTTC
TRBV7-2,TRBJ2-1,TRBD2,.,CASSLSGLADNEQFF,TGTGCCAGCAGCTTATCGGGACTAGCGGACAATGAGCAGTTCTTC